This T cell receptor beta chain was captured in a study of blood T cell repertoires in COVID-19. Study-wide context: The samples span acute and convalescent COVID-19 from the United States, Italy and Spain.

Clones were sequenced by immunoSEQ multiplex PCR, and TCRdb holds only the in-frame ones, with some missing. The sample records over 600,000 clones, about 87% being singletons. Regarding this clone: Other DNA sequences in this sample translate to the same CDR3.

This TCR was sampled from a young woman with acute or convalescent COVID-19. Material for sequencing was peripheral blood.

The CDR3 protein is CASSRGGYEQYF. The CDR3 DNA reads as TGTGCCAGTAGCCGGGGTGGTTACGAGCAGTACTTC. The rearrangement joins TRBV19 to TRBJ2-7; D possibly corresponds to TRBD2 (5 bases). Trimming shortened V by 6 bases and J by 4 bases, and 10 bases separated the two germline ends. The CDR3 contains 12 residues. Germline CDR1 LNHDA, CDR2 SQIVND (reference sequence). The full variable domain, its missing parts supplied by reference TRBV19 and TRBJ2-7, is DGGITQSPKYLFRKEGQNVTLSCEQNLNHDAMYWYRQDPGQGLRLIYYSQIVNDFQKGDIAEGYSVSREKKESFPLTVTSAQKNPTAFYLCASSRGGYEQYFGPGTRLTVT.